This TCR beta chain came from a study of regulatory T cells in long-lasting Graves disease. Notes on the study in general: Under persistent disease, TRBV28, TRBJ1-2 and TRBJ2-5 were used preferentially. For persistent Graves' patients, TCR diversity was lower than for newly diagnosed ones.

Arm-PCR with iRepertoire HTBI primers amplified the CDR3 regions for these TCR beta libraries. One entry per CDR3 protein, called by TCRdb with MiXCR from the multiplex PCR reads. Among about 460,000 distinct CDR3 sequences listed, under 25% were seen once. Germline assignment: CDR1 ENHRY and CDR2 SYGVKD. The CDR3 totals 16 residues. V was pared by 3 bases and J by 6 bases, with 6 bases of the junction left unmatched. The table lists this clonotype with many counts. The antigen remains undetermined. The time point is: persistent/refractory GD, antithyroid drugs over 5 years with positive TRAb. PBMC RNA served as the TCR library source.

The sequence was collected from a female donor with Graves disease. V gene TRBV10-3 combines with J gene TRBJ2-7, with TRBD2 identical over 15 bases. Sequencing was performed on peripheral blood mononuclear cells (PBMCs), taken when the disease was refractory, from a patient treated with antithyroid drugs. CDR3 region: CAISDKGTSGRTEQYF. As DNA, the CDR3 is TGTGCCATCAGTGACAAAGGGACTAGCGGGAGGACCGAGCAGTACTTC.